This TCR beta chain was captured by sequencing in a study of shared clonotypes between healthy human individuals. General observations from the study: Around 5% was the fraction of naive CD4 clonotypes found shared across four donors. Relative to their counterparts shared across all four donors, non-shared clonotypes exhibited diminished generation probabilities.

Regarding this clone: Its antigen remains unknown.

Profiled with immunoSEQ multiplex PCR; TCRdb holds only in-frame clones, not every one. The table lists about 2.4 million clones, around 90% of them singletons, with about 0.13% in the top ten. The germline CDR1 and CDR2 sequences are SGHKS and YYEKEE (reference sequence). The V and J ends lost 3 bases and 8 bases respectively, with 16 bases between them. The CDR3 covers 14 residues. This chain uses TRBV5-5 with TRBJ2-3, with no clear D. This sequence was found in a man younger than 35 in good health. Sample: naive CD4+ T cells sorted from blood. Subset specified: CD45RA+ positively selected. CDR3 DNA sequence: TGTGCCAGCAGCTCCCTAGTGGCGGCTGGTACGCAGTATTTT. It is translated as CASSSLVAAGTQYF.